This TCR beta chain was recorded in a study of response to subunit inactivated influenza vaccine. Study-level points and caveats: The study's authors posited that every seasonal influenza vaccination enlists few new T cells.

MiXCR, run by TCRdb on the RT-PCR reads, gives a single entry per CDR3 protein. Of 500,000 to 600,000 distinct CDR3 sequences listed, 12% were seen once; the top ten hold about 9.4%. The V gene's germline CDR1 is SGHTA and CDR2 FQGNSA. V was pared by 5 bases and J by 6 bases, with 20 bases between. The CDR3 contains 16 residues. Remarks on this clonotype: No antigen is known for it.

This TCR was sampled from a man aged 50 to 60 who received an inactivated influenza vaccine. The chain links TRBV7-2 to TRBJ2-4; tentatively, D is TRBD2 (6 bases). This specimen consisted of PBMCs from blood, obtained on the day of vaccination. The chain's CDR3 is CASSPPGLTTGNIQYF. For the CDR3, the DNA is TGTGCCAGCAGCCCTCCGGGACTCACGACGGGAAACATTCAGTACTTC.